This TCR beta chain was observed in a study of blood T cell repertoires in COVID-19. Background on the study: Nucleic acid was either cDNA or gDNA, and it came from T cells, B-cell-depleted T cells, or PBMCs.

Libraries were prepared by immunoSEQ multiplex PCR; TCRdb keeps only in-frame clonotypes and omits some of them. In the table there are 190,000 or so clones, more than 70% of which are singletons. Donors were grouped by their self-reported clinical history. The receptor was derived from a woman aged 30 to 39 who had recovered from COVID-19. The sample consisted of PBMCs or T cells enriched from blood (not recorded which).

The CDR3 here is CASSQQGRGLVAGDNEQFF. The CDR3 nucleotides read TGTGCCAGCAGTCAACAGGGAAGAGGTCTTGTAGCGGGGGACAATGAGCAGTTCTTC. The chain recombines TRBV27 with TRBJ2-1, with 9 bases aligning to TRBD2. The CDR3 runs 19 residues. CDR1 and CDR2 (germline): MNHEY, SMNVEV (reference sequence). J lost 5 bases, V lost 5 bases, and 19 bases had no gene match.